This T cell receptor beta chain came from a study of prognosis after radiotherapy for stage I lung cancer. In the study overall: Enrollment of stage I non-small cell lung cancer patients ran from early 2018 to early 2019. Overall study results and limits: Patients' TRBV and TRBJ gene usage reportedly differed by presence or absence of metastases.

CDR1 is SGHRS and CDR2 is YFSETQ in the germline V gene. V lost 4 bases and J lost 0; bases outside the gene matches: 9. This CDR3 contains 16 residues. Starting from genomic DNA, TCR beta CDR3 was amplified through two-round multiplex PCR. Primers were specific to each TRBV and TRBJ gene in first-round PCR. TCRdb used MiXCR to reprocess the multiplex PCR reads, holding one entry per CDR3 protein. The data contain nearly 25,000 distinct CDR3 sequences, 36% of them singletons. This clonotype occurred many times. Its cognate antigen is unknown. The chain employs TRBV5-1 and TRBJ2-5, with TRBD1 identical over 7 bases. This TCR came from a donor aged 50 or older with non-small cell lung cancer. This specimen consisted of PBMCs, obtained before or after stereotactic body radiation therapy (not recorded which). The CDR3 nucleotides are TGCGCCAGCAGCGCCCGGGACAGCCTGTACCAAGAGACCCAGTACTTC. Its translation: CASSARDSLYQETQYF.